A single T cell receptor beta chain is shown here with its context. Its antigen is unknown. One end of the junction does not line up with germline, which may come from a read error. PBMCs stored at -80 C, 2 million in total, were the source of the unsorted libraries. The V gene's germline CDR1 is SGHVS and CDR2 FQNEAQ. The CDR3 consists of 14 residues. Each CDR3 protein is one row after TCRdb ran MiXCR on the 5' RACE reads. Among about 59,000 distinct CDR3 sequences listed, roughly 12% were seen once. This entry belongs to a study of neurological immune-mediated disorders. Study-level results: Because no CDR3 amino acid sequences were shared across subjects by expanded clones, private repertoires were suggested in all groups. The level of TCR clonal expansion was highest in patients with HTLV-1-associated myelopathy and lowest in multiple sclerosis, where it fell below the level seen in healthy controls.

The receptor's source is a woman aged 60 to 75 with HTLV-1-associated myelopathy (HAM/TSP). This sequence joins TRBV7-8 and TRBJ1-1; D possibly corresponds to TRBD1 (5 bases). The sequenced sample was PBMCs. CDR3 nucleotide sequence: TGTTCCAGCAGCCTAAATGGGCGGGGGACTGAATCTTTCTTT. Translation gives CSSSLNGRGTESFF.